The rows below give T cell receptor beta chains drawn from one sample of a study of cytotoxic CD8 clonotypes in ibrutinib-treated CLL. Sequencing used immunoSEQ multiplex PCR; TCRdb keeps in-frame clones, though not all of them. The table includes 150,000 or so clones, roughly 80% detected once. The input for sequencing was PBMCs, taken after 12 months of ibrutinib treatment. The receptors come from a human donor with chronic lymphocytic leukemia. CDR3s include the opening cysteine and the closing phenylalanine or tryptophan. Fields, in order: V gene, J gene, D gene, clone size, CDR3 DNA, CDR3 protein. D genes are given only for firm matches. A clone size is listed for some rows: how often the clone was seen (once, few, many), or a class if it is expanded.

v_call: TRBV5-3; j_call: TRBJ1-2; d_call: -; clone_size: -; cdr3_nt: TGTGCCAGAAGCACTCGGGAGCTAAAGTACTATGGCTACACCTTC; cdr3_aa: CARSTRELKYYGYTF
v_call: TRBV7-3; j_call: TRBJ2-2; d_call: TRBD2; clone_size: -; cdr3_nt: TGTGCCAGCAGCCAATCTGGGACTAGCGCCGGGGAGCTGTTTTTT; cdr3_aa: CASSQSGTSAGELFF
v_call: TRBV7-2; j_call: TRBJ1-5; d_call: -; clone_size: -; cdr3_nt: TGTGCCAGCAGCTACGTACAAGGGGACAATCAGCCCCAGCATTTT; cdr3_aa: CASSYVQGDNQPQHF
v_call: TRBV18; j_call: TRBJ2-7; d_call: -; clone_size: -; cdr3_nt: TGTGCCAGCTCACGGGACGCCTACGAGCAGTACTTC; cdr3_aa: CASSRDAYEQYF
v_call: TRBV6-5; j_call: TRBJ2-7; d_call: TRBD2; clone_size: -; cdr3_nt: TGTGCCATCAGTACTAGCGGGGGGAACTACGAGCAGTACTTC; cdr3_aa: CAISTSGGNYEQYF
v_call: TRBV6-4; j_call: TRBJ2-1; d_call: -; clone_size: -; cdr3_nt: TGTGCCAGCAGTCCCGGACAGAAAAACAATGAGCAGTTCTTC; cdr3_aa: CASSPGQKNNEQFF
v_call: TRBV6-1; j_call: TRBJ2-4; d_call: TRBD2; clone_size: -; cdr3_nt: TGTGCCAGCAGACGGACTAGCGGGGAGTCATACATTCAGTACTTC; cdr3_aa: CASRRTSGESYIQYF
v_call: TRBV28; j_call: TRBJ1-5; d_call: -; clone_size: -; cdr3_nt: TGTGCCAGCATCCGAAATAGCAATCAGCCCCAGCATTTT; cdr3_aa: CASIRNSNQPQHF
v_call: TRBV19; j_call: TRBJ1-4; d_call: -; clone_size: -; cdr3_nt: TGTGCCAGTAGTATAGGGACCTATAATGAAAAACTGTTTTTT; cdr3_aa: CASSIGTYNEKLFF
v_call: TRBV5-1; j_call: TRBJ2-1; d_call: -; clone_size: -; cdr3_nt: TGCGCCAGCAGCGTCACCGGGACGGACTACAATGAGCAGTTCTTC; cdr3_aa: CASSVTGTDYNEQFF
v_call: TRBV13; j_call: TRBJ2-1; d_call: -; clone_size: -; cdr3_nt: TGTGCCAGTCGGTCTGGGAGGACCCGGGTATCTGAGCAGTTCTTC; cdr3_aa: CASRSGRTRVSEQFF
v_call: TRBV9; j_call: TRBJ1-1; d_call: -; clone_size: -; cdr3_nt: TGTGCCAGCAGCGTGGTTCCGGTGGGGCGAGGAGCTTTCTTT; cdr3_aa: CASSVVPVGRGAFF
v_call: TRBV28; j_call: TRBJ2-5; d_call: TRBD1; clone_size: -; cdr3_nt: TGTGCCAGCAGTTTCTCCGGGACAGGGCAGGAGACCCAGTACTTC; cdr3_aa: CASSFSGTGQETQYF
v_call: TRBV5-1; j_call: TRBJ2-7; d_call: TRBD2; clone_size: -; cdr3_nt: TGCGCCAGCAGCTTGGCTGCGGGAGGCCACTACGAGCAGTACTTC; cdr3_aa: CASSLAAGGHYEQYF
v_call: TRBV14; j_call: TRBJ2-7; d_call: -; clone_size: once; cdr3_nt: TGTGCCAGCAGAAAAGCAGGGTCCGCCTACGAGCAGTACTTC; cdr3_aa: CASRKAGSAYEQYF
v_call: TRBV7-7; j_call: TRBJ2-5; d_call: -; clone_size: -; cdr3_nt: TGTGCCAGCAGCTTAGGAGGGCAAGAGACCCAGTACTTC; cdr3_aa: CASSLGGQETQYF
v_call: TRBV9; j_call: TRBJ2-2; d_call: -; clone_size: many; cdr3_nt: TGTGCCAGCACTATCGGGCACACCGGGGAGCTGTTTTTT; cdr3_aa: CASTIGHTGELFF
v_call: TRBV28; j_call: TRBJ1-1; d_call: -; clone_size: -; cdr3_nt: TGTGCCAGCAGTCTGACAGACCGGGGGACTGAAGCTTTCTTT; cdr3_aa: CASSLTDRGTEAFF
v_call: TRBV7-6; j_call: TRBJ2-7; d_call: TRBD1; clone_size: once; cdr3_nt: TGTGCCAGCAGCCCGATGACAGGGGACTACGAGCAGTACTTC; cdr3_aa: CASSPMTGDYEQYF
v_call: TRBV9; j_call: TRBJ2-1; d_call: TRBD2; clone_size: -; cdr3_nt: TGTGCCAGCAGCGTCGGGTTTGGGGCCTCTATCCGAAGCGGGAGGGCCGGGAGCTACAATGAGCAGTTCTTC; cdr3_aa: CASSVGFGASIRSGRAGSYNEQFF
v_call: TRBV28; j_call: TRBJ1-1; d_call: TRBD1; clone_size: -; cdr3_nt: TGTGCCAGCACGACAGGGGTGAACACTGAAGCTTTCTTT; cdr3_aa: CASTTGVNTEAFF
v_call: TRBV9; j_call: TRBJ2-1; d_call: -; clone_size: -; cdr3_nt: TGTGCCAGCAGCCCCACCGGGACGGGAATATTCAATGAGCAGTTCTTC; cdr3_aa: CASSPTGTGIFNEQFF
v_call: TRBV5-1; j_call: TRBJ2-5; d_call: -; clone_size: -; cdr3_nt: TGCGCCAGCAGCGGGACACGGGGTGAGACCCAGTACTTC; cdr3_aa: CASSGTRGETQYF
v_call: TRBV15; j_call: TRBJ2-2; d_call: -; clone_size: once; cdr3_nt: TGTGCCACCAGCAGACAAACAGGGTCGAACGCGAACACCGGGGAGCTGTTTTTT; cdr3_aa: CATSRQTGSNANTGELFF
v_call: TRBV7-8; j_call: TRBJ1-6; d_call: -; clone_size: few; cdr3_nt: TGTGCCAGCAGCTTATCAGGGAACAATTCACCCCTCCACTTT; cdr3_aa: CASSLSGNNSPLHF
v_call: TRBV6-1; j_call: TRBJ2-7; d_call: -; clone_size: -; cdr3_nt: TGTGCCAGCACCCACGGAACAGCCTACGAGCAGTACTTC; cdr3_aa: CASTHGTAYEQYF
v_call: TRBV19; j_call: TRBJ1-6; d_call: -; clone_size: -; cdr3_nt: TGTGCCAGTAGCGAGCGGCAGGGTCTGAGCTCCTATAATTCACCCCTCCACTTT; cdr3_aa: CASSERQGLSSYNSPLHF
v_call: TRBV10-3; j_call: TRBJ2-1; d_call: -; clone_size: -; cdr3_nt: TGTGCCATCAGTCCTCCGAGCGCCGCTGAGCAGTTCTTC; cdr3_aa: CAISPPSAAEQFF
v_call: TRBV2; j_call: TRBJ1-5; d_call: -; clone_size: few; cdr3_nt: TGTGCCAGCAGTTCTCCGGGGGGATATAGCAATCAGCCCCAGCATTTT; cdr3_aa: CASSSPGGYSNQPQHF
v_call: TRBV9; j_call: TRBJ2-1; d_call: -; clone_size: few; cdr3_nt: TGTGCCAGCAGCTCCCGGGAGGAGCAGTTCTTC; cdr3_aa: CASSSREEQFF
v_call: TRBV7-9; j_call: TRBJ2-1; d_call: TRBD2; clone_size: -; cdr3_nt: TGTGCCAGCAGCTTGTCGACTAGCGGCTACAATGAGCAGTTCTTC; cdr3_aa: CASSLSTSGYNEQFF
v_call: TRBV28; j_call: TRBJ2-1; d_call: TRBD2; clone_size: -; cdr3_nt: TGTGCCAGCAGTCCTAGCGGGAGGGGGTACAATGAGCAGTTCTTC; cdr3_aa: CASSPSGRGYNEQFF
v_call: TRBV19; j_call: TRBJ2-7; d_call: TRBD1; clone_size: few; cdr3_nt: TGTGCCAGTAGTACCTTTAGGGACAGCTCCTACGAGCAGTACTTC; cdr3_aa: CASSTFRDSSYEQYF
v_call: TRBV5-6; j_call: TRBJ2-7; d_call: TRBD2; clone_size: -; cdr3_nt: TGTGCCAGCAGCTTTTTAAGTCTAGCGGGCTACGAGCAGTACTTC; cdr3_aa: CASSFLSLAGYEQYF
v_call: TRBV9; j_call: TRBJ1-1; d_call: -; clone_size: -; cdr3_nt: TGTGCCAGCAGCGTAGTTGGGACGAACACTGAAGCTTTCTTT; cdr3_aa: CASSVVGTNTEAFF
v_call: TRBV5-4; j_call: TRBJ2-2; d_call: TRBD2; clone_size: -; cdr3_nt: TGTGCCAGCAGCTTGGCTCCATTCCTAGCGGGGGACGGGGAGCTGTTTTTT; cdr3_aa: CASSLAPFLAGDGELFF
v_call: TRBV12-5; j_call: TRBJ2-7; d_call: TRBD1; clone_size: -; cdr3_nt: TGTGCTAGTGGTTTGCATCCGGGGACAGCAAGCTCCTACGAGCAGTACTTC; cdr3_aa: CASGLHPGTASSYEQYF
v_call: TRBV5-6; j_call: TRBJ2-3; d_call: -; clone_size: -; cdr3_nt: TGTGCCAGCAGCTTGGGGTTGGCAGACACAGATACGCAGTATTTT; cdr3_aa: CASSLGLADTDTQYF
v_call: TRBV18; j_call: TRBJ2-2; d_call: -; clone_size: once; cdr3_nt: TGTGCCAGCTCACCACGGGTCATACAAAACACCGGGGAGCTGTTTTTT; cdr3_aa: CASSPRVIQNTGELFF
v_call: TRBV9; j_call: TRBJ2-6; d_call: -; clone_size: once; cdr3_nt: TGTGCCAGCAGCGTCGGTACAGTCCCGCCGGCCAACGTCCTGACTTTC; cdr3_aa: CASSVGTVPPANVLTF
v_call: TRBV20-1; j_call: TRBJ2-7; d_call: TRBD1; clone_size: few; cdr3_nt: TGCAGTGCAGAACAGGGGGGCGAGCAGTACTTC; cdr3_aa: CSAEQGGEQYF
v_call: TRBV27; j_call: TRBJ2-3; d_call: TRBD2; clone_size: few; cdr3_nt: TGTGCCAGCAGTTTTGGCGGGAGGAGCACAGATACGCAGTATTTT; cdr3_aa: CASSFGGRSTDTQYF